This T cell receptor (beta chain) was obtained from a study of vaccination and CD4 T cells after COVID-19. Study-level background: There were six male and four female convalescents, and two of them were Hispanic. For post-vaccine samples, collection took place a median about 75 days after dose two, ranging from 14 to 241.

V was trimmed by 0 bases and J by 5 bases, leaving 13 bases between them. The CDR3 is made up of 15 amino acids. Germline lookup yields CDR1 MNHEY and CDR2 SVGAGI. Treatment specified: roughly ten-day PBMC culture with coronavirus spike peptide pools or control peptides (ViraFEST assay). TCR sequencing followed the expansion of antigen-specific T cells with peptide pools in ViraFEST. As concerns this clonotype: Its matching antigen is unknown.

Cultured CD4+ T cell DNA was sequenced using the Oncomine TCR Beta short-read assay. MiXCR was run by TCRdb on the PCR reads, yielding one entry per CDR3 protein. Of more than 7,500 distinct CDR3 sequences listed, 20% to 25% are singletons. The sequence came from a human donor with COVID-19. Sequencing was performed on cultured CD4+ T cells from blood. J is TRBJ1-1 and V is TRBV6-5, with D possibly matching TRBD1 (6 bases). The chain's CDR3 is CASSYSRGARTEAFF. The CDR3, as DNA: TGTGCCAGCAGTTACTCGCGGGGGGCGCGGACTGAAGCTTTCTTT.